This T cell receptor beta chain is drawn from a study of blood T cells in healthy people across ages. Study results and caveats: Estimates of total diversity, which came from one million sequenced T cells, were considered to be underestimates.

A second about 6 to 12 cycle PCR used barcoded and J-beta primers. Using its own MiXCR run on the 5' RACE reads, TCRdb lists one record per CDR3 protein. The sample includes over 1,300,000 distinct CDR3 sequences, roughly 60% of them seen just once. V dropped 7 bases and J dropped 4 bases, with 19 bases sitting between them. The CDR3 covers 15 residues. Germline V CDR1 and CDR2: SQVTM, ANQGSEA. With respect to this clonotype: The antigen is not known.

The rearrangement uses TRBV29-1 and TRBJ1-4, with D perhaps TRBD1 (6 bases). Sequenced input: blood. This clonotype originated in a man younger than 35 in good health. In DNA form, the CDR3 reads TGCAGCGGTTGGGGGCGCGGGGGAGATAATGAAAAACTGTTTTTT. Its protein is CSGWGRGGDNEKLFF.